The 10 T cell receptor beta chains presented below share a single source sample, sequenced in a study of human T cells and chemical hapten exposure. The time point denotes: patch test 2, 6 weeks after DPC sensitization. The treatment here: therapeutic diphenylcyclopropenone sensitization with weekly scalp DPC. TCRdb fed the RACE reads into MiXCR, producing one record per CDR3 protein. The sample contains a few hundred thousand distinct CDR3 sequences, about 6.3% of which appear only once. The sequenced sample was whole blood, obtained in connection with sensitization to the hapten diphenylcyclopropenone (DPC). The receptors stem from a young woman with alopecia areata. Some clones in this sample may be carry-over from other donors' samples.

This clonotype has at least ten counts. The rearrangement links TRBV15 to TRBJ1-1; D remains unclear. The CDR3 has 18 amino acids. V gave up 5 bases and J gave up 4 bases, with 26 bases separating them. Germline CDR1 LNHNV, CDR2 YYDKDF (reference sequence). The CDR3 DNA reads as TGTGCCACCAGCTGGGTCCTCAACACAGAGCTGCCCTCCACTGAAGCTTTCTTT. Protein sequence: CATSWVLNTELPSTEAFF.

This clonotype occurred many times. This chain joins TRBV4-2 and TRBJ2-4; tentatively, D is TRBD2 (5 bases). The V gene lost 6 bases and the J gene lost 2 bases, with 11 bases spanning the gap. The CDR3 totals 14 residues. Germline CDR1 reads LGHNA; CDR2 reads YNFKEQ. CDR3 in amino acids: CASSNEGSKNIQYF. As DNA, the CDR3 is TGTGCCAGCAGTAACGAGGGTTCCAAAAACATTCAGTACTTC.

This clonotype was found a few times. The CDR3 nucleotides read TGTGCCAGCAGTTACTCCTGGACAGGGGGCGCTTGGGATGAGCAGTTCTTC. Residues: CASSYSWTGGAWDEQFF. The chain links TRBV6-5 to TRBJ2-1; 11 nucleotides line up with TRBD1. CDR1 MNHEY and CDR2 SVGAGI come from the germline V gene. V was clipped by 0 bases and J by 8 bases; unmatched bases: 9. The CDR3 runs to 17 residues.

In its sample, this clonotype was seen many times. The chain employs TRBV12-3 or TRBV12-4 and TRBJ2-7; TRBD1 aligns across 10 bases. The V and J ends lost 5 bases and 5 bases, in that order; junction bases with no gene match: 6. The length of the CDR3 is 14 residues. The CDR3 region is CASSPGQGLNEQYF. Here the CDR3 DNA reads TGTGCCAGCAGTCCGGGACAGGGGTTAAACGAGCAGTACTTC.

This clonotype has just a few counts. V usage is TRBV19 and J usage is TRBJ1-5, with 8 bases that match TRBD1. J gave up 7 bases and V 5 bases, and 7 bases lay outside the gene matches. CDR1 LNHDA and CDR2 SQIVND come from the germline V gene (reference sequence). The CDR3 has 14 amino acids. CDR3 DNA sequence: TGTGCCAGTAGTGACCAGGGGGCCGCACAGCCCCAGCATTTT. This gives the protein CASSDQGAAQPQHF.

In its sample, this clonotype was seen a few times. The CDR3 loop reads CATSDSRTGSNQPQHF. DNA for the CDR3: TGTGCCACCAGTGATTCGCGGACTGGAAGCAATCAGCCCCAGCATTTT. The chain employs TRBV24-1 and TRBJ1-5; D call uncertain. The germline V and J ends were trimmed by 2 bases and 1 base, with 11 bases remaining between them. Germline-derived CDR1 and CDR2 are KGHDR and SFDVKD. The CDR3 is 16 residues long.

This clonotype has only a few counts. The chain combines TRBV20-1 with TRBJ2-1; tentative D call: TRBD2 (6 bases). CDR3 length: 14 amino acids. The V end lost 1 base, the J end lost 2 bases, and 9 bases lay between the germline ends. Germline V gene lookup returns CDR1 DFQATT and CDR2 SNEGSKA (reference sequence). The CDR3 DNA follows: TGCAGTGCTAGAGTACGGGGGACCTACAATGAGCAGTTCTTC. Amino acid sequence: CSARVRGTYNEQFF.

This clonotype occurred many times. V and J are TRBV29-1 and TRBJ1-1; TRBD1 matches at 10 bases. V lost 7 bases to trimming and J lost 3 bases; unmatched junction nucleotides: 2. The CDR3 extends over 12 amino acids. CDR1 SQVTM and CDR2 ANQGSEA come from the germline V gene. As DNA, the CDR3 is TGCAGCGCGGACAGGGGGTACACTGAAGCTTTCTTT. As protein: CSADRGYTEAFF.

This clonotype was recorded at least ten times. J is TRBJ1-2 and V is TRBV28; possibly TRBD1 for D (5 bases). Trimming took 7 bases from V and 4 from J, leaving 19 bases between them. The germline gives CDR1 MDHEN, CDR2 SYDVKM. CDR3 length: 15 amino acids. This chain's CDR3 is CASIPGVQDLYGYTF. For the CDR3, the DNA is TGTGCCAGCATTCCTGGGGTACAGGACCTCTATGGCTACACCTTC.

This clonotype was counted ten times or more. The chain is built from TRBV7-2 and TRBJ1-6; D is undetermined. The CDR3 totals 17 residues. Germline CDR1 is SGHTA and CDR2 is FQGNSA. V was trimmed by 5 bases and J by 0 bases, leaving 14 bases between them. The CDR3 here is CASSLNSGSSYNSPLHF. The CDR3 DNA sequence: TGTGCCAGCAGCCTCAATTCGGGGAGCTCCTATAATTCACCCCTCCACTTT.